The 12 T cell receptor beta chains below come from one sample, sequenced in a study of T cells in Graves' hyperthyroidism and ophthalmopathy. Using RNA transcripts as the source, TCR beta CDR3 regions were amplified. When the TCR CDR3 underwent first-round RT-PCR, the HTBI primer set was used. In TCRdb, the multiplex PCR reads were re-called with MiXCR into one record per CDR3 protein. Among over 250,000 distinct CDR3 sequences listed, roughly an eighth were seen once. What was sequenced was blood. These receptors were taken from a woman aged 40 to 50 with Graves' ophthalmopathy.

J is TRBJ2-2 and V is TRBV6-2 or TRBV6-3, with 8 bases matching TRBD2. The V segment lost 4 bases and the J segment 1 base; nucleotides outside the gene matches: 17. Germline V gives CDR1 MNHEY, CDR2 SVGEGT. The CDR3 totals 20 residues. The DNA of the CDR3 is TGTGCCAGCAGTTCCGCCGGGGGGGGCGGGGAACTTCAGAACACCGGGGAGCTGTTTTTT. Protein: CASSSAGGGGELQNTGELFF.

This clonotype was seen ten or more times. CDR3 loop: CATGPAAPLHF. The CDR3 DNA reads TGTGCCACCGGCCCAGCGGCCCCCCTCCACTTT. V is TRBV7-9 and J is TRBJ1-6; D is unclear. CDR1 is SEHNR, CDR2 FQNEAQ, per germline (reference sequence). The CDR3 consists of 11 residues. Trimming left V 10 bases short and J 13 bases short, with 14 bases between.

This clonotype was seen more than once but under ten times. V usage is TRBV14 and J usage is TRBJ1-6; D uncertain. The V end lost 1 base, the J end lost 3 bases, and 4 bases lay between the germline ends. Germline V gene data show CDR1 as SGHDN and CDR2 as FVKESK. This CDR3 comprises 14 residues. As DNA, the CDR3 is TGTGCCAGCAGCCAAGTTAGCTATAATTCACCCCTCCACTTT. This sequence encodes CASSQVSYNSPLHF.

This rearrangement joins TRBV7-2 to TRBJ1-1; unclear D gene. The V end lost 2 bases, the J end lost 6 bases, and 13 bases lay between the germline ends. The CDR3 has 14 residues. The germline CDR1 and CDR2 sequences are SGHTA and FQGNSA. The CDR3 nucleotides are TGTGCCAGCAGCTTAAGTGGTGGCGTCGCTGAAGCTTTCTTT. Translating gives CASSLSGGVAEAFF.

This clonotype occurred a few times. The genes are TRBV3-1 and TRBJ1-2; D unclear. CDR3 length equals 12 residues. In germline, CDR1 is LGHDT, CDR2 YNNKEL (reference sequence). V shed 2 bases and J shed 8 bases, with 9 bases lying between them. This chain's CDR3 is CASSQRSAGYTF. CDR3 in DNA: TGTGCCAGCAGCCAAAGGTCAGCGGGCTACACCTTC.

The gene calls are TRBV12-3 or TRBV12-4 and TRBJ2-1; tentatively, D is TRBD1 or TRBD2 (5 bases each). V was shortened by 2 bases and J by 0 bases, with 8 bases between the two germline ends. CDR3 size: 15 residues. The CDR3 DNA reads TGTGCCAGCAGTTTAATCGGGGCCTCCTACAATGAGCAGTTCTTC. Its translation is CASSLIGASYNEQFF.

The chain employs TRBV6-1 and TRBJ1-5; D is unclear. Trimming pared 4 bases from V and 0 bases from J, leaving 10 bases between. Per the germline V gene, CDR1 is MNHNS and CDR2 is SASEGT. The CDR3 sequence is 15 residues long. In nucleotides, the CDR3 is TGTGCCAGCAGTGTTCCACTATATAGCAATCAGCCCCAGCATTTT. Its translation is CASSVPLYSNQPQHF.

The rearrangement joins TRBV29-1 to TRBJ2-3, with 7 nucleotides matching TRBD1. CDR3 size: 14 residues. Germline CDR1 reads SQVTM; CDR2 reads ANQGSEA. V dropped 0 bases and J dropped 6; count of bases not matched to a gene: 6. CDR3 DNA: TGCAGCGTTGAAGACCACAGGGGCGCGGATACGCAGTATTTT. Amino acid sequence: CSVEDHRGADTQYF.

This clonotype appeared many times. This chain links TRBV3-1 with TRBJ2-5; D ambiguous. V was trimmed by 3 bases and J by 7 bases, leaving 21 bases between them. Per germline, CDR1 LGHDT and CDR2 YNNKEL (reference sequence). The CDR3 runs to 16 residues. CDR3 in amino acids: CASSQSPTLGPATQYF. The CDR3 bases are TGTGCCAGCAGCCAGAGTCCCACTCTAGGCCCGGCGACCCAGTACTTC.

The CDR3 region has the DNA TGTGCCAGCAGCTTTCCGACTAGCGGGAGGACCGGGGCCAACGTCCTGACTTTC. Its protein product is CASSFPTSGRTGANVLTF. The rearrangement joins TRBV5-6 to TRBJ2-6, with TRBD2 matching over 13 bases. CDR3 size: 18 residues. CDR1 is SGHDT and CDR2 is YYEEEE in the germline V gene. V lost 2 bases, J lost 4 bases, and 6 bases stayed unmatched.

V usage is TRBV12-3 or TRBV12-4 and J usage is TRBJ1-6; no clear D gene. Trimming removed 1 base from V and 3 bases from J, with 10 bases in between. This CDR3 has 16 residues. CDR3 residues: CASSLGAGIYNSPLHF. The CDR3 DNA sequence: TGTGCCAGCAGTTTAGGGGCAGGAATCTATAATTCACCCCTCCACTTT.

Of note for this clonotype: A much larger clone differs by one base, so this may be a read error. The rearrangement uses TRBV5-1 and TRBJ2-1; D remains ambiguous. Germline lookup yields CDR1 SGHRS and CDR2 YFSETQ. The CDR3 has 13 amino acids. CDR3 coding DNA: TGCGCCAGCAGCTCACCGACTCACAATGGGCAGTTCTTC. The encoded protein is CASSSPTHNGQFF.